The present entry profiles one T cell receptor beta chain with its context. The target antigen is unknown. The sample originates from a study of blood T cells in healthy people across ages. Whole-study findings and limits: Older age coincided with a roughly linear decline in TCR beta diversity per million T cells. Naive T cell percentage showed a strong correlation with the diversity of TCR beta.

This CDR3 comprises 17 residues. J lost 2 bases, V lost 1 base, and 8 bases had no gene match. The germline CDR1 and CDR2 sequences are DFQATT and SNEGSKA (reference sequence). Using a J-beta primer mix together with a sample-barcoded 5' primer, a second PCR was run for about 6 to 12 cycles. TCRdb redid the calling of the 5' RACE reads with MiXCR, one entry per CDR3 protein. The sample has approximately 820,000 distinct CDR3 sequences, roughly 44% seen once. The sample consisted of blood. The genes are TRBV20-1 and TRBJ2-7; 13 bases agree with TRBD2. This clonotype was sampled from a man in his sixties in good health. The CDR3 protein is CSARAGTSGDPPYEQYF. CDR3 in DNA: TGCAGTGCTAGAGCAGGGACTAGCGGGGACCCGCCCTACGAGCAGTACTTC.